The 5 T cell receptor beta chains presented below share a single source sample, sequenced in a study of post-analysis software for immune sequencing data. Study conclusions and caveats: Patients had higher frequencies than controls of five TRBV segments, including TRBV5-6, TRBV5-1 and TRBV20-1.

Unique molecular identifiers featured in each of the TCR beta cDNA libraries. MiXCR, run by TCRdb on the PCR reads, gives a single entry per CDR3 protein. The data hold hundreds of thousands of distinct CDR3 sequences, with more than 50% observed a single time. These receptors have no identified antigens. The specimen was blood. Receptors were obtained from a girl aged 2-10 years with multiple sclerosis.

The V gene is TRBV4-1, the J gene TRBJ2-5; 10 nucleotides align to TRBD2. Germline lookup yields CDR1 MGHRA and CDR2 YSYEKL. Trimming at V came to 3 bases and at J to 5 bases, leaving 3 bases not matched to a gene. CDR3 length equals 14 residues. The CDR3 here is CASSQGLARETQYF. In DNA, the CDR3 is TGCGCCAGCAGCCAGGGACTAGCGAGGGAGACCCAGTACTTC.

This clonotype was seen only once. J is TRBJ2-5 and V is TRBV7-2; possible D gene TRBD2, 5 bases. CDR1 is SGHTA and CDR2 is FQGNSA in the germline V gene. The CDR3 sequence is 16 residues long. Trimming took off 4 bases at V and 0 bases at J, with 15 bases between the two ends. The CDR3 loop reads CASSSLPGNYQETQYF. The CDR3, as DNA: TGTGCCAGCAGCTCGCTCCCGGGGAACTACCAAGAGACCCAGTACTTC.

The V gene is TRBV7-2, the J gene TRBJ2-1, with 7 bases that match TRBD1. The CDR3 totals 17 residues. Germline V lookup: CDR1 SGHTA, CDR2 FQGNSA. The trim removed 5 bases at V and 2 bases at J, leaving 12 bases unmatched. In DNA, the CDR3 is TGTGCCAGCAGCCCCAGACAGGGATCGGAAGCCTACAATGAGCAGTTCTTC. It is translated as CASSPRQGSEAYNEQFF.

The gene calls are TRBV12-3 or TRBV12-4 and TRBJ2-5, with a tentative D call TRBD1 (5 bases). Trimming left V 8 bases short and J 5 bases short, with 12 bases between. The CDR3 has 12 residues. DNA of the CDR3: TGTGCCAGCCAAGCAGGGCCGGAGACCCAGTACTTC. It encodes CASQAGPETQYF.

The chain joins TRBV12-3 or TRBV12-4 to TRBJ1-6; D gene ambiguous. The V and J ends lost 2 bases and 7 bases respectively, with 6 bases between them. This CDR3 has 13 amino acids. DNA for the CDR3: TGTGCCAGCAGTTTATCGGGGAATTCACCCCTCCACTTT. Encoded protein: CASSLSGNSPLHF.